The clone carrying this T cell receptor beta chain was seen repeatedly, ten times or more. The antigen is undetermined. Arm-PCR of CDR3 regions and iRepertoire HTBI primers were used to build TCR beta libraries. In TCRdb, the multiplex PCR reads were re-called with MiXCR into one record per CDR3 protein. The table includes 350,000 to 450,000 distinct CDR3 sequences, under 15% detected once. The data were obtained in a study of regulatory T cells in long-lasting Graves disease. Time point of the sample: newly diagnosed GD, antithyroid drugs for less than 3 months. The TCR library was made from RNA that had been extracted from PBMCs in TRIzol. Study results and caveats: It was peripheral blood alone, not thyroid tissue, that was studied.

The same sample was also studied in work on T cells in Graves' hyperthyroidism and ophthalmopathy. That work contributes: First-round RT-PCR targeting the TCR CDR3 was performed with the HTBI primer set.

Sequencing was performed on peripheral blood mononuclear cells (PBMCs), taken at new diagnosis, from a patient treated with antithyroid drugs. This TCR was sampled from a woman in her 30s with Graves disease.

The CDR3 DNA reads as TGTGCCAGCAGAAGGAGTGTCCAAGAGACCCAGTACTTC. Encoded protein: CASRRSVQETQYF. The chain is built from TRBV7-2 and TRBJ2-5, with no clear D. The V end was cut by 6 bases, the J end by 1 base, with 9 bases between. This CDR3 has 13 residues. Germline lookup yields CDR1 SGHTA and CDR2 FQGNSA.